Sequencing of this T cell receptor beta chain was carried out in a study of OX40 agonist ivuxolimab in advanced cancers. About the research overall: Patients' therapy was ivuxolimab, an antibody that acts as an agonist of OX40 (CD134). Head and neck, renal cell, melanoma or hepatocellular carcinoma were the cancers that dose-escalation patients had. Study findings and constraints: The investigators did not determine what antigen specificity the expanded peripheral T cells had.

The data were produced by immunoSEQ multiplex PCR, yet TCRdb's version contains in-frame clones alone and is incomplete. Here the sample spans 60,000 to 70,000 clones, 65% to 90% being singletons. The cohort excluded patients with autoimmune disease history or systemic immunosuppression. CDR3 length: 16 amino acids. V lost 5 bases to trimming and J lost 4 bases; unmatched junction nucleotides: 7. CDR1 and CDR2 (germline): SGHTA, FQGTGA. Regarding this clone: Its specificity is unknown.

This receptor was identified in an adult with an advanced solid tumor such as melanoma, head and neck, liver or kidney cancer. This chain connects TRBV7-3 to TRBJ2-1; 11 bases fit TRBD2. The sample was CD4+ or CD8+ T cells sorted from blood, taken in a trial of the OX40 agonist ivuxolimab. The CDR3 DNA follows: TGTGCCAGCAGCCGGAAAGGGACTAGCGGATACAATGAGCAGTTCTTC. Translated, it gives CASSRKGTSGYNEQFF.